The rows below give T cell receptor beta chains drawn from one sample of a study of blood T cell repertoires in COVID-19. Clones were sequenced by immunoSEQ multiplex PCR, and TCRdb holds only the in-frame ones, with some missing. The sample carries roughly 180,000 clones, about nine tenths recorded once. The sample taken for sequencing was PBMCs or T cells enriched from blood (not recorded which). The receptors were sampled from a young woman who had recovered from COVID-19. Both conserved end residues are part of each CDR3. The D gene is left open where the match is weak. Not all rows give a size; the values are once, few, many and, for expanded clones, a class.

>TRBJ2-7|-|TRBV13|TRBD2
TGTGCCAGCAGCACCCGGACTAGCGGGACCTACGAGCAGTACTTC
CASSTRTSGTYEQYF
>TRBJ2-7|-|TRBV27|TRBD1
TGTGCCAGCAGGATGGACAGGGGCTACGAGCAGTACTTC
CASRMDRGYEQYF
>TRBJ2-1|-|TRBV11-3|-
TGTGCCAGCAGCTTAGTTGGCAGTTACAATGAGCAGTTCTTC
CASSLVGSYNEQFF
>TRBJ2-3|-|TRBV9|TRBD2
TGTGCCAGCAGCCCTGAAAGCGGGAGAGGCGCAGATACGCAGTATTTT
CASSPESGRGADTQYF
>TRBJ2-5|-|TRBV7-6|TRBD2
TGTGCCAGCAGCTTAGCGCGGACTAGCAGGGAGACCCAGTACTTC
CASSLARTSRETQYF
>TRBJ2-7|-|TRBV5-1|TRBD1
TGCGCCAGCAGCAGCTCGGGACAGGGTAGTTACGAGCAGTACTTC
CASSSSGQGSYEQYF
>TRBJ1-3|-|TRBV5-5|TRBD1
TGTGCCAGCAGCCCCGGACAGGGGAGCTCGGGAAACACCATATATTTT
CASSPGQGSSGNTIYF
>TRBJ1-2|-|TRBV9|TRBD1
TGTGCCAGCAGCCCATCGGACAGGGCCAACTACTATGGCTACACCTTC
CASSPSDRANYYGYTF
>TRBJ2-1|-|TRBV5-1|TRBD1
TGCGCCAGCAGGACAGGGGGACAATCCTACAATGAGCAGTTCTTC
CASRTGGQSYNEQFF
>TRBJ1-1|-|TRBV18|TRBD1
TGTGCCAGCTCACCCGGGACAGGGACTGAAGCTTTCTTT
CASSPGTGTEAFF
>TRBJ1-2|-|TRBV3-1/TRBV3-2|TRBD1
TGTGCCAGCAGCCGACAGGGTGTCTATGGCTACACCTTC
CASSRQGVYGYTF
>TRBJ2-1|-|TRBV2|-
TGTGCCAGCAGTGAAGTTCTTAACAATGAGCAGTTCTTC
CASSEVLNNEQFF
>TRBJ1-1|-|TRBV7-9|TRBD1
TGTGCCAGCAGCTTCTCGACAGGGACGAACACTGAAGCTTTCTTT
CASSFSTGTNTEAFF
>TRBJ1-2|-|TRBV28|-
TGTGCCAGCAGCCGTAATAACCCAGGGGCGGGCTATGGCTACACCTTC
CASSRNNPGAGYGYTF
>TRBJ2-7|-|TRBV6-5|TRBD1
TGTGCCAGCAGACCCTACAGGGGGACCTCCTACGAGCAGTACTTC
CASRPYRGTSYEQYF
>TRBJ2-2|once|TRBV9|TRBD1
TGTGCCAGCAGTTACAGGGGTGGCACCGGGGAGCTGTTTTTT
CASSYRGGTGELFF
>TRBJ1-6|-|TRBV11-2|-
TGTGCCAGCTGCCCCTGGGGGGGCAATTCACCCCTCCACTTT
CASCPWGGNSPLHF
>TRBJ1-1|many|TRBV4-3|-
TGCGCCAGCAGCCGCGGGCGCCTAGGCGATGAAGCTTTCTTT
CASSRGRLGDEAFF
>TRBJ2-3|-|TRBV4-3|-
TGCGCCAGCAGCCAAGATCGTAGGGGTTACACAGATACGCAGTATTTT
CASSQDRRGYTDTQYF
>TRBJ2-7|-|TRBV7-2|-
TGTGCCAGCAGCCCCCGGACACAATCCTACGAGCAGTACTTC
CASSPRTQSYEQYF
>TRBJ1-6|few|TRBV5-1|-
TGCGCCAGCAGCCCGGACCCAGGGGATTCACCCCTCCACTTT
CASSPDPGDSPLHF
>TRBJ1-1|-|TRBV4-1|-
TGCGCCAGCAGCCCCCCGGGAAACACTGAAGCTTTCTTT
CASSPPGNTEAFF
>TRBJ2-6|-|TRBV5-8|-
TGTGCCAGCAGCTTAACTGAACTCTCTGGGGCCAACGTCCTGACTTTC
CASSLTELSGANVLTF
>TRBJ1-2|-|TRBV27|-
TGTGCCAGCAGTTTATCCCAGGGGTATGGCTACACCTTC
CASSLSQGYGYTF
>TRBJ1-4|-|TRBV5-5|-
TGTGCCAGCAGCTGGGGGCTAACTAATGAAAAACTGTTTTTT
CASSWGLTNEKLFF
>TRBJ1-1|-|TRBV27|TRBD1
TGTGCCAGCAGTTTAACCGGACAGGATGAAGCTTTCTTT
CASSLTGQDEAFF
>TRBJ1-2|-|TRBV19|-
TGTGCCAGTAGTGAGCTAAATTCCGGGACTAACGTTAGGTCGACCTTC
CASSELNSGTNVRSTF
>TRBJ1-2|once|TRBV3-1/TRBV3-2|-
TGTGCCAGCAGCCCCGAATGGCAAAGCTATGGCTACACCTTC
CASSPEWQSYGYTF
>TRBJ1-5|-|TRBV19|-
TGTGCCAGTAGTCAGCCCAGGGTCCGAACTCAGCCCCAGCATTTT
CASSQPRVRTQPQHF
>TRBJ1-6|-|TRBV5-4|-
TGTGCCAGCAGCTCCGGCCAGGGCGGGACCCTCCACTTT
CASSSGQGGTLHF
>TRBJ1-5|-|TRBV7-8|-
TGTGCCAGCAGCGGACAGTCTAGCAATCAGCCCCAGCATTTT
CASSGQSSNQPQHF
>TRBJ2-1|-|TRBV6-6|TRBD2
TGTGCCAGCAGTCCGGGACTAGCGGGAGGTAGCTCCTACAATGAGCAGTTCTTC
CASSPGLAGGSSYNEQFF
>TRBJ1-4|-|TRBV3-1/TRBV3-2|TRBD1
TGTGCCAGCAGCCAGGAAGGGACAGATAATGAAAAACTGTTTTTT
CASSQEGTDNEKLFF
>TRBJ1-2|few|TRBV7-9|TRBD1
TGTGCCAGCAGCCTGGGACAGGGGGCTGACGGCTACACCTTC
CASSLGQGADGYTF
>TRBJ2-1|-|TRBV4-2|TRBD2
TGTGCCAGCAGCCATTCTAGCGGGGGGGACAATGAGCAGTTCTTC
CASSHSSGGDNEQFF
>TRBJ1-1|-|TRBV4-2|TRBD1
TGTGCCAGCAGCCAAGTCAGGACAGGGATGAACACTGAAGCTTTCTTT
CASSQVRTGMNTEAFF
>TRBJ2-3|-|TRBV5-8|-
TGTGCCAGCAGCTTGGGGCAGGGGAGCACAGATACGCAGTATTTT
CASSLGQGSTDTQYF
>TRBJ2-7|-|TRBV6-1|TRBD1
TGTGCCAGCAGTGAAGCGGGACAGGAATTTTACGAGCAGTACTTC
CASSEAGQEFYEQYF
>TRBJ2-3|-|TRBV6-5|TRBD2
TGTGCCAGCAGTTACGTAGCGGGGGGGCCCACAGATACGCAGTATTTT
CASSYVAGGPTDTQYF
>TRBJ2-7|-|TRBV7-8|TRBD2
TGTGCCAGCAGCACAGGACTAGCGAGTAACTACGAGCAGTACTTC
CASSTGLASNYEQYF
>TRBJ2-7|-|TRBV5-6|TRBD2
TGTGCCAGCAGCATTGGACTAGCGGGGGTAAGCTCCTACGAGCAGTACTTC
CASSIGLAGVSSYEQYF
>TRBJ2-7|-|TRBV27|-
TGTGCCAGCAGTTCAAGTGAAGGAGGCGAGCAGTACTTC
CASSSSEGGEQYF
>TRBJ2-1|-|TRBV6-2/TRBV6-3|TRBD2
TGTGCCAGCAGCCCCTTAGCGGGAGGGGGGCATGAGCAGTTCTTC
CASSPLAGGGHEQFF
>TRBJ1-3|few|TRBV6-5|-
TGTGCCAGCAGTTACCAACTGGGAAACACCATATATTTT
CASSYQLGNTIYF